Listed below are T cell receptor beta chains from one sample, sequenced in a study of cytomegalovirus exposure and HLA in healthy donors. Profiling relied on immunoSEQ multiplex PCR, and the TCRdb table lists in-frame clones only, not all of them. The table has around 120,000 clones, about 79% seen once. Input material: PBMCs. The receptor source for this set is a young man in good health and CMV-seropositive. CDR3s include the opening cysteine and the closing phenylalanine or tryptophan. D genes are given only for firm matches. Clone size is stated in some rows and not others, as once, few, many or a class when expanded.

j_call: TRBJ1-1
clone_size: -
d_call: TRBD1
v_call: TRBV7-6
cdr3_nt: TGTGCCAGCAGCTTAAGGGGGACAGGGGACCACACTGAAGCTTTCTTT
cdr3_aa: CASSLRGTGDHTEAFF

j_call: TRBJ1-1
clone_size: -
d_call: TRBD1
v_call: TRBV29-1
cdr3_nt: TGCAGCGTTGACCGACAGGGTGGCACTGAAGCTTTCTTT
cdr3_aa: CSVDRQGGTEAFF

j_call: TRBJ2-4
clone_size: -
d_call: TRBD1
v_call: TRBV11-1
cdr3_nt: TGTGCCAGCAGCCCGGACAGGGGGCATAGAAACATTCAGTACTTC
cdr3_aa: CASSPDRGHRNIQYF

j_call: TRBJ2-7
clone_size: -
d_call: -
v_call: TRBV18
cdr3_nt: TGTGCCAGCTCACCGTTTACCTACGAGCAGTACTTC
cdr3_aa: CASSPFTYEQYF

j_call: TRBJ1-1
clone_size: -
d_call: TRBD1
v_call: TRBV5-4
cdr3_nt: TGTGCCAGCAGCTCTGGATGGGACAGCCCCGCGAGGGCTTTCTTT
cdr3_aa: CASSSGWDSPARAFF

j_call: TRBJ1-2
clone_size: -
d_call: -
v_call: TRBV2
cdr3_nt: TGTGCCAGCAGTGCCGACTTTCACTCTAACTATGGCTACACCTTC
cdr3_aa: CASSADFHSNYGYTF

j_call: TRBJ2-5
clone_size: -
d_call: TRBD1
v_call: TRBV10-3
cdr3_nt: TGTGCCATCAGTGAGCACGGGACAGGAAGAAACGAAGAGACCCAGTACTTC
cdr3_aa: CAISEHGTGRNEETQYF

j_call: TRBJ2-4
clone_size: -
d_call: TRBD1
v_call: TRBV4-3
cdr3_nt: TGCGCCAGCAGCCAAGATATGCGTCGCAGGGGGCTAGCCAAAAACATTCAGTACTTC
cdr3_aa: CASSQDMRRRGLAKNIQYF

j_call: TRBJ2-2
clone_size: -
d_call: TRBD2
v_call: TRBV9
cdr3_nt: TGTGCCAGCAGCGTAGGCGGGAGGCCTGTCACCGGGGAGCTGTTTTTT
cdr3_aa: CASSVGGRPVTGELFF

j_call: TRBJ1-1
clone_size: -
d_call: -
v_call: TRBV19
cdr3_nt: TGTGCCAGTAGTATTCCCAGGGTAAGGAGGGACACTGAAGCTTTCTTT
cdr3_aa: CASSIPRVRRDTEAFF

j_call: TRBJ2-7
clone_size: few
d_call: -
v_call: TRBV5-1
cdr3_nt: TGCGCCAGCAGCTTGAATGAGCGGCAGCCCCACGAGCAGTACTTC
cdr3_aa: CASSLNERQPHEQYF

j_call: TRBJ2-2
clone_size: -
d_call: -
v_call: TRBV4-3
cdr3_nt: TGCGCCAGCAGCCAAGCCTGGGGGAGGGGGAGTAGCGGGGAGCTGTTTTTT
cdr3_aa: CASSQAWGRGSSGELFF

j_call: TRBJ1-5
clone_size: -
d_call: TRBD1
v_call: TRBV15
cdr3_nt: TGTGCCACCAGCAGTCGACAGGGGGGCAATCAGCCCCAGCATTTT
cdr3_aa: CATSSRQGGNQPQHF

j_call: TRBJ2-7
clone_size: -
d_call: -
v_call: TRBV9
cdr3_nt: TGTGCCAGCAGCGTTACAGGTAGCTCCTACGAGCAGTACTTC
cdr3_aa: CASSVTGSSYEQYF

j_call: TRBJ1-1
clone_size: few
d_call: -
v_call: TRBV11-2
cdr3_nt: TGTGCCAGCAGCTTAGGATGGAGGGGGAACACTGAAGCTTTCTTT
cdr3_aa: CASSLGWRGNTEAFF

j_call: TRBJ1-2
clone_size: -
d_call: TRBD1
v_call: TRBV10-3
cdr3_nt: TGTGCCATCGGGCAGCCGGGACAGTCCTATGGCTACACCTTC
cdr3_aa: CAIGQPGQSYGYTF

j_call: TRBJ2-7
clone_size: -
d_call: TRBD1
v_call: TRBV5-8
cdr3_nt: TGTGCCAGCAGCTTCCCCGGGACAGGGCCCTACGAGCAGTACTTC
cdr3_aa: CASSFPGTGPYEQYF

j_call: TRBJ2-7
clone_size: -
d_call: TRBD2
v_call: TRBV11-3
cdr3_nt: TGTGCCGGCAGCCCCTGGGGGGGGTCCTACGAGCAGTACTTC
cdr3_aa: CAGSPWGGSYEQYF

j_call: TRBJ2-1
clone_size: -
d_call: TRBD2
v_call: TRBV6-1
cdr3_nt: TGTGCCAGCAGTGACCGGATCCTAGCGGGAGCCTACAATGAGCAGTTCTTC
cdr3_aa: CASSDRILAGAYNEQFF

j_call: TRBJ2-1
clone_size: -
d_call: -
v_call: TRBV20-1
cdr3_nt: TGCAGTGCTCTCGGCAATGAGCAGTTCTTC
cdr3_aa: CSALGNEQFF

j_call: TRBJ2-5
clone_size: -
d_call: TRBD1
v_call: TRBV28
cdr3_nt: TGTGCCAGCAGTTTATACGGGACAGGGGGTTGTTACTTC
cdr3_aa: CASSLYGTGGCYF

j_call: TRBJ2-7
clone_size: -
d_call: -
v_call: TRBV15
cdr3_nt: TGTGCCACCAGCAGAGCAAGCTCCCGTGACGAGCAGTACTTC
cdr3_aa: CATSRASSRDEQYF

j_call: TRBJ1-5
clone_size: -
d_call: -
v_call: TRBV12-2
cdr3_nt: TGTGCAAGTCGCTCCGGTTCTAATAGCAATCAGCCCCAGCATTTT
cdr3_aa: CASRSGSNSNQPQHF

j_call: TRBJ1-2
clone_size: few
d_call: -
v_call: TRBV29-1
cdr3_nt: TGCAGCGTTGGGCAGGGTGATGGCTACACCTTC
cdr3_aa: CSVGQGDGYTF

j_call: TRBJ2-5
clone_size: -
d_call: TRBD1
v_call: TRBV27
cdr3_nt: TGTGCCAGCAGTTTGACAGGGGGCATCGAGACCCAGTACTTC
cdr3_aa: CASSLTGGIETQYF

j_call: TRBJ2-1
clone_size: few
d_call: -
v_call: TRBV5-4
cdr3_nt: TGTGCCAGCAGGAAGGGACTGCCCTCCTACAATGAGCAGTTCTTC
cdr3_aa: CASRKGLPSYNEQFF

j_call: TRBJ2-3
clone_size: -
d_call: TRBD1
v_call: TRBV5-6
cdr3_nt: TGTGCCAGCAGCCTAGGGGGCGCAAATACGCAGTATTTT
cdr3_aa: CASSLGGANTQYF

j_call: TRBJ1-1
clone_size: -
d_call: -
v_call: TRBV7-3
cdr3_nt: TGTGCCAGCAGCGGAGGAGGTGAAGCTTTCTTT
cdr3_aa: CASSGGGEAFF

j_call: TRBJ1-6
clone_size: -
d_call: -
v_call: TRBV9
cdr3_nt: TGTGCCAGCAGCGAGGGGGGGGCATGGTCACCCCTCCACTTT
cdr3_aa: CASSEGGAWSPLHF

j_call: TRBJ2-7
clone_size: once
d_call: TRBD2
v_call: TRBV5-1
cdr3_nt: TGCGCCAGCAGCTTAGGACTAGCGGGGCCCTTCTACGAGCAGTACTTC
cdr3_aa: CASSLGLAGPFYEQYF

j_call: TRBJ2-2
clone_size: few
d_call: TRBD1
v_call: TRBV7-9
cdr3_nt: TGTTCCAGCAGCCCTCGGACAGGGGGTAACACCGGGGAGCTGTTTTTT
cdr3_aa: CSSSPRTGGNTGELFF

j_call: TRBJ1-1
clone_size: -
d_call: -
v_call: TRBV2
cdr3_nt: TGTGCCAGCGGGAGGGGGGGGGCTGAAGCTTTCTTT
cdr3_aa: CASGRGGAEAFF

j_call: TRBJ2-3
clone_size: -
d_call: TRBD2
v_call: TRBV7-3
cdr3_nt: TGTGCCAGCAGCTCCCAAGGACTAGCCACAGATACGCAGTATTTT
cdr3_aa: CASSSQGLATDTQYF

j_call: TRBJ1-5
clone_size: once
d_call: TRBD1
v_call: TRBV7-7
cdr3_nt: TGTGCTAGCAGCATCGACAGGGTCGACAATCAGCCCCAGCATTTT
cdr3_aa: CASSIDRVDNQPQHF

j_call: TRBJ2-7
clone_size: -
d_call: TRBD1
v_call: TRBV4-3
cdr3_nt: TGCGCCAGCAGCCAAGATGGGACAGGGAGGTTTCACGAGCAGTACTTC
cdr3_aa: CASSQDGTGRFHEQYF

j_call: TRBJ1-5
clone_size: -
d_call: -
v_call: TRBV28
cdr3_nt: TGTGCCAGCAGTTCCCACGGGAGGGAATATCAGCCCCAGCATTTT
cdr3_aa: CASSSHGREYQPQHF

j_call: TRBJ2-7
clone_size: -
d_call: TRBD2
v_call: TRBV7-8
cdr3_nt: TGTGCCAGCAGCCGACTAGCGCTCGAGCAGTACTTC
cdr3_aa: CASSRLALEQYF

j_call: TRBJ2-7
clone_size: -
d_call: -
v_call: TRBV28
cdr3_nt: TGTGCCAGCAGTTTTTTTCCGGGACACTTATACGAGCAGTACTTC
cdr3_aa: CASSFFPGHLYEQYF

j_call: TRBJ2-3
clone_size: -
d_call: TRBD2
v_call: TRBV7-3
cdr3_nt: TGTGCCAGCAGCCCGTGGACTAGCGGGAGGTTTTCAGATACGCAGTATTTT
cdr3_aa: CASSPWTSGRFSDTQYF

j_call: TRBJ2-7
clone_size: -
d_call: -
v_call: TRBV9
cdr3_nt: TGTGCCAGCAGCGAGGGGGGGGGCTACGAGCAGTACTTC
cdr3_aa: CASSEGGGYEQYF

j_call: TRBJ1-2
clone_size: -
d_call: -
v_call: TRBV5-8
cdr3_nt: TGTGCCAGCAGCCAGAGACAGAACCTGCTTGAAGGCTACACCTTC
cdr3_aa: CASSQRQNLLEGYTF

j_call: TRBJ2-7
clone_size: -
d_call: -
v_call: TRBV4-1
cdr3_nt: TGCGCCAGCAGCCAAGATGCTGGCAGCGGGCAGTACTTC
cdr3_aa: CASSQDAGSGQYF

j_call: TRBJ1-4
clone_size: -
d_call: -
v_call: TRBV5-8
cdr3_nt: TGTGCCAGCAGCAGGATAATTCAGGGGTTAGGTGAAAAACTGTTTTTT
cdr3_aa: CASSRIIQGLGEKLFF

j_call: TRBJ2-5
clone_size: -
d_call: -
v_call: TRBV19
cdr3_nt: TGTGCCAGTAGTATTCGGAGTAGCCAAGAGACCCAGTACTTC
cdr3_aa: CASSIRSSQETQYF

j_call: TRBJ1-1
clone_size: many
d_call: -
v_call: TRBV27
cdr3_nt: TGTGCCAGCAGATTAAGTGAGGTGGGCACTGAAGCTTTCTTT
cdr3_aa: CASRLSEVGTEAFF